Presented here are 28 T cell receptor beta chains from one specimen sequenced in a study of blood T cell repertoires in COVID-19. TCRdb keeps only in-frame clones here, not all; method: immunoSEQ multiplex PCR. The repertoire consists of roughly 130,000 clones, with about 79% occurring once and the leading ten covering about 10%. Source material: PBMCs or T cells enriched from blood (not recorded which). Every receptor here comes from a man aged 50 to 60 who had recovered from COVID-19.

The J gene is TRBJ1-2, the V gene TRBV9; 9 nucleotides match TRBD1. The V segment lost 6 bases and the J segment 3 bases; nucleotides outside the gene matches: 6. The CDR3 consists of 14 residues. Per the germline V gene, CDR1 is SGDLS and CDR2 is YYNGEE. CDR3 nucleotides: TGTGCCAGCACACCGGGACAGGGAGACTATGGCTACACCTTC. Amino acids: CASTPGQGDYGYTF. Complete variable domain (other parts from reference TRBV9 and TRBJ1-2): DSGVTQTPKHLITATGQRVTLRCSPRSGDLSVYWYQQSLDQGLQFLIQYYNGEERAKGNILERFSAQQFPDLHSELNLSSLELGDSALYFCASTPGQGDYGYTFGSGTRLTVV.

This chain links TRBV11-2 with TRBJ2-2; possible D gene TRBD1, 6 bases. The CDR3 is made up of 13 amino acids. Trimming took off 6 bases at V and 6 bases at J, with 11 bases between the two ends. Germline V gene sequence: CDR1 SGHAT, CDR2 FQNNGV. The CDR3 is CASSWQGSGELFF. The CDR3 bases are TGTGCCAGCAGTTGGCAGGGGTCCGGGGAGCTGTTTTTT.

The J gene is TRBJ2-1, the V gene TRBV18; the match to TRBD2 covers 10 bases. The CDR3 totals 16 residues. Germline assignment: CDR1 KGHSH and CDR2 LQKENI. With 2 bases clipped from V and 7 bases from J, the junction kept 8 bases outside the gene matches. CDR3: CASSPATSGVGNEQFF. Written as DNA, the CDR3 is TGTGCCAGCTCACCAGCCACTAGCGGGGTTGGAAATGAGCAGTTCTTC.

The chain recombines TRBV7-8 with TRBJ1-1; D might be TRBD1 (5 bases). V was cut by 3 bases and J by 10 bases, with 12 bases left in between. Looked up from germline, CDR1 is SGHVS and CDR2 is FQNEAQ. The CDR3 extends over 12 amino acids. This CDR3 reads CASSFKGDGAFF. DNA for the CDR3: TGTGCCAGCAGCTTTAAAGGGGATGGAGCTTTCTTT.

This clone has just a few counts. This sequence joins TRBV12-5 and TRBJ2-7; D gene unclear. CDR1 LGHNT and CDR2 FRNRAP come from the germline V gene. The V end was cut by 1 base, the J end by 8 bases, with 12 bases between. This CDR3 region has 13 residues. The CDR3 protein is CASGLAAIGKQYF. CDR3 in DNA: TGTGCTAGTGGTTTGGCCGCGATCGGTAAGCAGTACTTC.

Points on this clone: An end of the junction does not agree with germline; a read error may underlie this. The rearrangement uses TRBV29-1 and TRBJ2-1; perhaps D is TRBD1 or TRBD2 (10 bases each). Germline-derived CDR1 and CDR2 are SQVTM and ANQGSEA. The CDR3 covers 14 residues. Here the CDR3 reads CSVDSRDRGLAGVF. CDR3 sequence (DNA): TGCAGCGTGGACTCTCGGGACAGGGGCCTAGCGGGGGTCTTC.

The chain is built from TRBV7-9 and TRBJ2-4, with 7 bases matching TRBD2. CDR1 and CDR2 from the germline V gene are SEHNR and FQNEAQ (reference sequence). The length of the CDR3 is 13 residues. The J segment lost 8 bases and the V segment lost 2 bases, leaving 3 bases of the junction unmatched. CDR3 loop: CASSLRGVDIQYF. CDR3 nucleotide sequence: TGTGCCAGCAGCTTACGGGGGGTGGACATTCAGTACTTC.

The chain carries TRBV7-3 and TRBJ1-5; D remains ambiguous. The V and J ends lost 9 bases and 0 bases respectively, with 21 bases between them. Germline CDR1 SGHTA, CDR2 FQGTGA. The CDR3 loop spans 17 amino acids. Written as DNA, the CDR3 is TGTGCCAGGCCGCAGCTTAGAGGTGGTTATAGCAATCAGCCCCAGCATTTT. Residues: CARPQLRGGYSNQPQHF.

The chain joins TRBV5-1 to TRBJ2-1, with 9 bases matching TRBD1. Germline V gene lookup returns CDR1 SGHRS and CDR2 YFSETQ. V shed 0 bases and J 7 bases; nucleotides not matched to a gene: 8. This CDR3 contains 16 residues. The CDR3 DNA reads as TGCGCCAGCAGCTTGGGTGGGACAGGGAGTAGGAATGAGCAGTTCTTC. Amino acids: CASSLGGTGSRNEQFF.

The V call is TRBV2, the J call TRBJ2-7; 16 bases are a match to TRBD2. V trimming: 6 bases; J trimming: 1 base; junction bases outside the gene matches: 6. This CDR3 has 17 residues. The germline CDR1 and CDR2 sequences are SNHLY and FYNNEI. Written as DNA, the CDR3 is TGTGCCAGCAGGGAGGGACTAGCGGGGGGGCCATCCTACGAGCAGTACTTC. This sequence encodes CASREGLAGGPSYEQYF.

This chain uses TRBV28 with TRBJ1-1; no definite D call. The CDR3 runs 13 residues. Germline CDR1 is MDHEN and CDR2 is SYDVKM. V lost 2 bases and J 1 base, leaving 5 bases between the germline ends. The DNA of the CDR3 is TGTGCCAGCAGTTTAATCCAGAACACTGAAGCTTTCTTT. Translated, it gives CASSLIQNTEAFF.

This rearrangement joins TRBV13 to TRBJ1-2, with 7 bases lining up with TRBD1. This CDR3 contains 13 residues. Germline V gene data show CDR1 as PRHDT and CDR2 as FYEKMQ (reference sequence). The ends lost 2 bases at V and 8 bases at J; junction bases unmatched: 5. The CDR3 DNA is TGTGCCAGCAGCTTAAGGGGGCCTGGCGGCTACACCTTC. It translates to CASSLRGPGGYTF.

The rearrangement uses TRBV28 and TRBJ2-7; 9 positions match TRBD2. The CDR3 is made up of 15 amino acids. The junction had 5 bases not matched to a gene; V was cut back by 5 bases and J by 0 bases. CDR1 is MDHEN and CDR2 is SYDVKM in the germline V gene. The CDR3 here is CASSRSGGSSYEQYF. In DNA, the CDR3 is TGTGCCAGCAGTCGTAGCGGGGGTTCCTCCTACGAGCAGTACTTC.

The chain couples TRBV28 to TRBJ1-2, with 9 positions matching TRBD1. Germline V gene sequence: CDR1 MDHEN, CDR2 SYDVKM. The CDR3 has 13 residues. The junction had 9 bases not matched to a gene; V was cut back by 6 bases and J by 10 bases. In nucleotides, the CDR3 is TGTGCCAGCAGCCGGGACAGGGCTACCGTCTACACCTTC. Translation gives CASSRDRATVYTF.

The chain joins TRBV25-1 to TRBJ1-4; tentatively, D is TRBD1 (5 bases). This CDR3 is 15 amino acids long. V lost 2 bases to trimming and J lost 4 bases, with 11 bases between them. Germline V lookup: CDR1 MGHDK, CDR2 SYGVNS. Here the CDR3 reads CASSEAKGFNEKLFF. The CDR3 DNA reads TGTGCCAGCAGTGAAGCCAAGGGGTTTAATGAAAAACTGTTTTTT. Looking up the rest from reference TRBV25-1 and TRBJ1-4 gives the full variable domain: EADIYQTPRYLVIGTGKKITLECSQTMGHDKMYWYQQDPGMELHLIHYSYGVNSTEKGDLSSESTVSRIRTEHFPLTLESARPSHTSQYLCASSEAKGFNEKLFFGSGTQLSVL.

This chain connects TRBV7-2 to TRBJ2-3; no definite D call. CDR1 is SGHTA, CDR2 FQGNSA, per germline. The CDR3 has 15 residues. The ends were cut back, 3 bases at V and 4 bases at J, with 14 bases in the middle. CDR3 loop: CASSLVSPSADTQYF. The CDR3 coding sequence is TGTGCCAGCAGCTTGGTTAGTCCTAGTGCAGATACGCAGTATTTT.

The chain carries TRBV2 and TRBJ2-5; D remains unclear. Between the trimmed V and J ends, which lost 6 bases and 2 bases, there was a span of 10 bases. Germline values: CDR1 SNHLY, CDR2 FYNNEI. The CDR3 is 13 residues long. CDR3 loop: CASRVDSQETQYF. CDR3 nucleotides: TGTGCCAGCAGGGTAGACTCACAAGAGACCCAGTACTTC.

The chain combines TRBV4-2 with TRBJ2-7; no firm D call. Germline V gene lookup returns CDR1 LGHNA and CDR2 YNFKEQ. Deletions cut 0 bases from V and 4 bases from J, with 10 bases between. This CDR3 contains 14 residues. CDR3 nucleotides: TGTGCCAGCAGCCAAGAGCGTAGTTTTTACGAGCAGTACTTC. Protein sequence: CASSQERSFYEQYF.

The chain combines TRBV4-3 with TRBJ2-3, with D tentatively TRBD1 (6 bases). Trimming removed 3 bases at V and 0 bases at J, with 10 bases between. Germline loops: CDR1 LGHNA, CDR2 YSLEER. The CDR3 totals 15 residues. CDR3 DNA: TGCGCCAGCAGCCATTCGACAGGAAGCACAGATACGCAGTATTTT. Protein product: CASSHSTGSTDTQYF.

The CDR3 coding sequence is TGTGCCAGCAGTTTAAGACAGGGCACGGGCTACACCTTC. Translating gives CASSLRQGTGYTF. The chain carries TRBV12-3 or TRBV12-4 and TRBJ1-2, with 7 bases that match TRBD1. This CDR3 is built from 13 residues. Trimming took 2 bases from V and 8 from J; bases not matched to a gene: 5.

The CDR3 loop is CASSYSFPGNTEAFF. As DNA, the CDR3 is TGTGCCAGCAGTTACTCGTTCCCAGGGAACACTGAAGCTTTCTTT. V is TRBV6-2 or TRBV6-3 and J is TRBJ1-1; D gene ambiguous. Deletions cut 0 bases from V and 1 base from J, with 9 bases between. CDR1 and CDR2 (germline): MNHEY, SVGEGT. The CDR3 sequence is 15 residues long.

This rearrangement joins TRBV9 to TRBJ2-5, with a tentative D call TRBD2 (5 bases). Germline CDR1 is SGDLS and CDR2 is YYNGEE. The CDR3 covers 13 residues. The V end was cut by 2 bases, the J end by 3 bases, with 8 bases between. CDR3 sequence reads: CASSVNGEETQYF. Here the CDR3 DNA reads TGTGCCAGCAGCGTTAACGGGGAAGAGACCCAGTACTTC. The whole variable domain, remainder taken from reference TRBV9 and TRBJ2-5, is DSGVTQTPKHLITATGQRVTLRCSPRSGDLSVYWYQQSLDQGLQFLIQYYNGEERAKGNILERFSAQQFPDLHSELNLSSLELGDSALYFCASSVNGEETQYFGPGTRLLVL.

The chain is built from TRBV6-6 and TRBJ1-5, with D possibly matching TRBD1 (6 bases). With 5 bases removed from V and 5 bases from J, the gap between germline ends came to 19 bases. CDR1 and CDR2 (germline): MNHNY, SVGAGI (reference sequence). CDR3 size: 16 residues. CDR3 coding DNA: TGTGCCAGCAGTAGGGACGGGGGGCGTCGGGATCAGCCCCAGCATTTT. Amino acids: CASSRDGGRRDQPQHF.

The chain recombines TRBV10-3 with TRBJ2-1, with D perhaps TRBD1 (5 bases). The germline V gene encodes CDR1 ENHRY and CDR2 SYGVKD. With 8 bases removed from V and 10 bases from J, the gap between germline ends came to 24 bases. This CDR3 region has 15 residues. CDR3: CAISLLDTGREEQFF. The CDR3 bases are TGTGCCATCTCCCTTTTGGACACTGGCCGCGAGGAGCAGTTCTTC.

This chain joins TRBV19 and TRBJ1-1; 8 nucleotides match TRBD1. This CDR3 contains 17 residues. Germline trimming cut 4 bases from V and 1 base from J; bases unmatched to any gene: 11. Germline values: CDR1 LNHDA, CDR2 SQIVND (reference sequence). The CDR3 is CASSTDRVKRGNTEAFF. The CDR3 DNA reads as TGTGCCAGTAGTACGGACAGGGTGAAGAGAGGGAACACTGAAGCTTTCTTT.

On this clone itself: A read error may produce the germline difference seen at one junction end. The CDR3 coding sequence is TGCGCCAGCAGACGTACCGGGACAGAGTACAATGAACAGTTCTTC. It encodes CASRRTGTEYNEQFF. The chain is built from TRBV5-1 and TRBJ2-1; 7 bases align to TRBD1. The CDR3 is made up of 15 amino acids. CDR1 SGHRS and CDR2 YFSETQ come from the germline V gene.

V usage is TRBV14 and J usage is TRBJ2-7, with 8 positions matching TRBD1. CDR3 length: 15 residues. Germline-derived CDR1 and CDR2 are SGHDN and FVKESK. Trimming cost V 1 base and J 5 bases; bases outside gene matches: 7. For the CDR3, the DNA is TGTGCCAGCAGCCAAGTCGGACGACAGGGGAACGAGCAGTACTTC. As protein: CASSQVGRQGNEQYF.

The chain uses TRBV7-2 and TRBJ2-5, with TRBD2 matching 9 bases. J lost 2 bases, V lost 3 bases, and 7 bases had no gene match. The CDR3 is 16 amino acids. Germline CDR1 and CDR2: SGHTA and FQGNSA. The CDR3 coding sequence is TGTGCCAGCAGCTTTGGCGGCGGGGGGGGTCAAGAGACCCAGTACTTC. Its translation: CASSFGGGGGQETQYF.